This T cell receptor beta chain stems from a study of blood T cell repertoires in COVID-19. Recruitment covered about two dozen US areas and drew participants whose ages spanned roughly 18 to 100 years. Cohorts were based on clinical histories the participants reported. This clone was picked up one time. Measured with immunoSEQ multiplex PCR; TCRdb has only the in-frame clones, and not every one. The table has over 250,000 clones, around nine tenths seen once; the top ten hold around 2.6%. Germline V CDR1 and CDR2: MNHEY, SVGEGT. The V gene lost 2 bases and the J gene lost 2 bases, with 12 bases spanning the gap. The CDR3 has 15 residues.

This sequence was found in a man in his sixties who had recovered from COVID-19. The chain is built from TRBV6-2 or TRBV6-3 and TRBJ1-2, with D tentatively TRBD1 (5 bases). Sequencing was carried out using PBMCs or T cells enriched from blood (not recorded which). Here the CDR3 DNA reads TGTGCCAGCAGTTACACGGCCAGGGTGAACTATGGCTACACCTTC. The encoded protein is CASSYTARVNYGYTF.